The source of this T cell receptor (beta chain) is a study of blood T cells in healthy people across ages. The study's findings and limits: Naive T cell percentage showed a strong correlation with TCR beta diversity. It was not possible, with unsorted PBMCs, to conclusively compare naive and antigen-experienced cells. Per million T cells, TCR beta diversity dropped roughly linearly as age increased.

This clonotype was observed a few times. Its antigen is not identified. The V gene's germline CDR1 is MRHNA and CDR2 SNTAGT. V was clipped by 6 bases and J by 0 bases; unmatched bases: 3. The CDR3 has 15 amino acids. Primed by a sample-barcoded 5' primer and a J-beta primer mix, a second PCR proceeded for about 6 to 12 cycles. Each CDR3 protein gets one entry after TCRdb re-called the 5' RACE reads with MiXCR. The sample has under 750,000 distinct CDR3 sequences; more than 45% are singletons. The sequence was obtained from a man at least 80 years old in good health. The sequenced material came from blood. The rearrangement uses TRBV6-4 and TRBJ2-1; 9 bases align to TRBD1. The CDR3 DNA reads as TGTGCCAGCAGGGAGGGACAGGGCTCCTACAATGAGCAGTTCTTC. It codes for CASREGQGSYNEQFF.